The rows below give T cell receptor beta chains drawn from one sample of a study of long-term antiretroviral therapy in people with HIV. Clones were sequenced by immunoSEQ multiplex PCR, and TCRdb holds only the in-frame ones, with some missing. The top ten hold about 9.3% of the sample, which has over 25,000 clones, about three quarters seen once. This specimen consisted of unsorted PBMCs, obtained 1.5 years before starting antiretroviral therapy. The receptors here all came from a young man with HIV. CDR3s include the opening cysteine and the closing phenylalanine or tryptophan. The D gene is left open where the match is weak. Rows may omit the clone size; those that give it use once, few, many or a size class.

NA	NA	TRBV28	TRBJ2-6	CASNGFQGDSGANVLTF	TGTGCCAGCAATGGTTTTCAGGGTGACTCTGGGGCCAACGTCCTGACTTTC
NA	few	TRBV7-7	TRBJ2-5	CASSSSRQQETQYF	TGTGCTAGCAGCTCCTCCCGACAGCAAGAGACCCAGTACTTC
NA	NA	TRBV6-6	TRBJ1-2	CASSPSIYGDVYGYTF	TGTGCCAGCAGCCCCTCGATCTATGGCGATGTCTATGGCTACACCTTC
TRBD2	NA	TRBV9	TRBJ2-7	CASSVGYGGAYEQYF	TGTGCCAGCAGCGTAGGTTACGGGGGGGCATACGAGCAGTACTTC
NA	NA	TRBV7-2	TRBJ2-7	CASSPPGGYREQYF	TGTGCCAGCAGCCCTCCGGGGGGCTACCGCGAGCAGTACTTC
NA	NA	TRBV7-2	TRBJ2-1	CASSSLMGASRSEQFF	TGTGCCAGCAGCTCCCTTATGGGAGCCTCGAGGAGTGAGCAGTTCTTC
NA	NA	TRBV6-6	TRBJ2-7	CASTRDNSYEQYF	TGTGCCAGCACCCGGGACAACTCCTACGAGCAGTACTTC
NA	NA	TRBV5-1	TRBJ1-1	CASSLDTFQAFF	TGCGCCAGCAGCTTAGACACATTCCAAGCTTTCTTT
TRBD2	NA	TRBV30	TRBJ2-7	CAWSVIGIGTSGSYEQYF	TGTGCCTGGAGTGTAATAGGCATAGGGACTAGCGGCTCCTACGAGCAGTACTTC
TRBD1	NA	TRBV7-9	TRBJ2-7	CASSPGDRSKLYGGYEQYF	TGTGCCAGCAGCCCAGGGGACAGGTCTAAACTTTACGGTGGCTACGAGCAGTACTTC
NA	NA	TRBV30	TRBJ2-5	CAWSVRETQYF	TGTGCCTGGAGTGTACGGGAGACCCAGTACTTC
NA	NA	TRBV18	TRBJ2-7	CASSRGEQYF	TGTGCCAGTTCCCGGGGGGAGCAGTACTTC
TRBD1	NA	TRBV7-9	TRBJ1-3	CASSPKGQGVDTIYF	TGTGCCAGCAGCCCGAAGGGACAGGGGGTTGACACCATATATTTT
NA	NA	TRBV30	TRBJ2-7	CAWSVGLGGYEQYF	TGTGCCTGGAGTGTAGGGCTAGGAGGCTACGAGCAGTACTTC
NA	once	TRBV7-8	TRBJ1-1	CASSLVSGAEAFF	TGTGCCAGCAGCTTAGTATCAGGAGCTGAAGCTTTCTTT
TRBD1	few	TRBV28	TRBJ2-7	CASRDSYYEQYF	TGTGCCAGCCGGGACAGCTACTACGAGCAGTACTTC